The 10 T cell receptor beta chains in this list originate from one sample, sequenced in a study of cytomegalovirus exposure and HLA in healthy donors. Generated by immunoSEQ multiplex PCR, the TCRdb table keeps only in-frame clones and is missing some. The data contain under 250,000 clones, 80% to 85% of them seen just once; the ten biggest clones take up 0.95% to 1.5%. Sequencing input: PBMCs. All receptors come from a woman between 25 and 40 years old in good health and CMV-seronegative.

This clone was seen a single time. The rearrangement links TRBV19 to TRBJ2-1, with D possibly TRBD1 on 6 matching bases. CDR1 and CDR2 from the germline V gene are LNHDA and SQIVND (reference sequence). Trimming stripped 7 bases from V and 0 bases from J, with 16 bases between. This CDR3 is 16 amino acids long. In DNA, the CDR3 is TGTGCCAGTACCATAGGGACAAGGAGCTCCTACAATGAGCAGTTCTTC. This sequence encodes CASTIGTRSSYNEQFF.

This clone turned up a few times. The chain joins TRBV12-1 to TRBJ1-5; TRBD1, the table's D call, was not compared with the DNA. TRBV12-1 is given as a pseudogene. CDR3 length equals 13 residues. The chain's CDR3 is CASRYTGNQPQHF. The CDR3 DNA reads TGTGCCAGCAGATATACAGGGAATCAGCCCCAGCATTTT.

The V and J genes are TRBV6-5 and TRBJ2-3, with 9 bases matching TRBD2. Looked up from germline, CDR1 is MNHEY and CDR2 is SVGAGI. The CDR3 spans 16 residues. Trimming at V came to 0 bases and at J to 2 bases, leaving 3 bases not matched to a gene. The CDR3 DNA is TGTGCCAGCAGTTACTCCGGGACTAGCTACACAGATACGCAGTATTTT. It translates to CASSYSGTSYTDTQYF.

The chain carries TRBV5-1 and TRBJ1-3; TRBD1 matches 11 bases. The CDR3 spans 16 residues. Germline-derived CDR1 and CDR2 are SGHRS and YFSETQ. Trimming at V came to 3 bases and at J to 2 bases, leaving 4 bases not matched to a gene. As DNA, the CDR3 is TGCGCCAGCAGCTGGGGGACAGGGGGTACTGGAAACACCATATATTTT. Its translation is CASSWGTGGTGNTIYF.

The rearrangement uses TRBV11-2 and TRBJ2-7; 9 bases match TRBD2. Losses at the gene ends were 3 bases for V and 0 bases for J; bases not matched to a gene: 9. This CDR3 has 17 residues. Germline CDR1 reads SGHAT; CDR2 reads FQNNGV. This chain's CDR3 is CASSLTSGGRTSYEQYF. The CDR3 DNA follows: TGTGCCAGCAGCTTGACTAGCGGAGGACGTACCTCCTACGAGCAGTACTTC. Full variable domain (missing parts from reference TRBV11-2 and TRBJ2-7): EAGVAQSPRYKIIEKRQSVAFWCNPISGHATLYWYQQILGQGPKLLIQFQNNGVVDDSQLPKDRFSAERLKGVDSTLKIQPAKLEDSAVYLCASSLTSGGRTSYEQYFGPGTRLTVT.

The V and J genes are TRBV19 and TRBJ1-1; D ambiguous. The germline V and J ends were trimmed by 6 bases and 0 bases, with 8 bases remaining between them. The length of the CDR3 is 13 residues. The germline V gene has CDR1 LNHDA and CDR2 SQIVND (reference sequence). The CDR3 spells CASREVMNTEAFF. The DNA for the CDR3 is TGTGCCAGTAGGGAGGTCATGAACACTGAAGCTTTCTTT.

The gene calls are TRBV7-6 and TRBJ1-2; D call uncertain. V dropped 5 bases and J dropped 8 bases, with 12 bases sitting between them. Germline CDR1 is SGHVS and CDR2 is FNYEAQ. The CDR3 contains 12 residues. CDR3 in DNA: TGTGCCAGCAGCCCCAGCGGGGTCGGCTACACCTTC. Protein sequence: CASSPSGVGYTF.

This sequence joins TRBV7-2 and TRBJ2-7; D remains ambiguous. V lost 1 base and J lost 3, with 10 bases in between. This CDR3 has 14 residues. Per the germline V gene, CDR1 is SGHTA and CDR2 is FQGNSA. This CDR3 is CASSLDLEIYEQYF. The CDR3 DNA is TGTGCCAGCAGCTTAGATCTTGAGATCTACGAGCAGTACTTC.

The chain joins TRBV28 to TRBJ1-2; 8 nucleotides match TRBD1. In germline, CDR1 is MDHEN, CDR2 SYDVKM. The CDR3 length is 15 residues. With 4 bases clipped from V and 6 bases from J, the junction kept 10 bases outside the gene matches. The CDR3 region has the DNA TGTGCCAGCAGTTCGGGGCGACAGGGGTTCCATGGCTACACCTTC. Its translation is CASSSGRQGFHGYTF.

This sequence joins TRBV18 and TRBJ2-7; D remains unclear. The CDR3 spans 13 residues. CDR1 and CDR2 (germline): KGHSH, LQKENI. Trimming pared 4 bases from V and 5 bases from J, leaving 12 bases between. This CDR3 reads CASSQVGVHEQYF. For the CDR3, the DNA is TGTGCCAGCTCACAAGTCGGAGTCCACGAGCAGTACTTC.